This T cell receptor beta chain was recovered during a study of Tregs in tolerant kidney transplant recipients. Unstimulated regulatory T cells (CD4+CD25+CD127-), CD4+CD25- non-regulatory cells, CD4 and CD8 cells were FACS-sorted from thawed PBMCs. Profiled with immunoSEQ multiplex PCR; TCRdb holds only in-frame clones, not every one. This table holds over 50,000 clones, 65% to 85% found once. The V end was cut by 4 bases, the J end by 1 base, with 12 bases between. The CDR3 contains 14 residues. Germline loops: CDR1 SGHRS, CDR2 YFSETQ. Sequencing was carried out using CD4+ T cells from blood. The clonotype was recovered from a human donor in good health. The chain combines TRBV5-1 with TRBJ2-7; D possibly corresponds to TRBD1 (6 bases). The CDR3 protein is CASSPTTGSYEQYF. The CDR3 DNA reads as TGCGCCAGCAGCCCTACGACAGGATCCTACGAGCAGTACTTC.